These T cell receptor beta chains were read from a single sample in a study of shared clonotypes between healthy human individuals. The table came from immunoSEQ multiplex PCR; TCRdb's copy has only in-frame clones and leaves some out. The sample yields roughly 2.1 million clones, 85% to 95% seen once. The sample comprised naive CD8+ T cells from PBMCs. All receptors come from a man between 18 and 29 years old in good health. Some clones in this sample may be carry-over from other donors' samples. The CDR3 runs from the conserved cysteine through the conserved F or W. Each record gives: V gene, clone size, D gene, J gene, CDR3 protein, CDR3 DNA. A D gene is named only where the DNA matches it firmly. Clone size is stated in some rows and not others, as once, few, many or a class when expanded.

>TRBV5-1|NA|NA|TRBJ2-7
CASSSYSGGPSSYEQYF
TGCGCCAGCAGCTCGTATAGCGGAGGCCCTAGCTCCTACGAGCAGTACTTC
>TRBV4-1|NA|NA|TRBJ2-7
CASSQGLPSYEQYF
TGCGCCAGCAGCCAGGGACTTCCCTCCTACGAGCAGTACTTC
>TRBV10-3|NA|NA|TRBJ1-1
CAIRGGAVPEAFF
TGTGCCATCAGAGGAGGTGCGGTGCCTGAAGCTTTCTTT
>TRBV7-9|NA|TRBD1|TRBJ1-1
CASSFPTGPRGNTEAFF
TGTGCCAGCAGCTTCCCGACAGGGCCCCGGGGGAACACTGAAGCTTTCTTT
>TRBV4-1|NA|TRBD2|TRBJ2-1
CASSQVLASSNEQFF
TGCGCCAGCAGCCAAGTACTAGCGAGCAGTAATGAGCAGTTCTTC
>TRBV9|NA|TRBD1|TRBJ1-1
CASSKDRTTEAFF
TGTGCCAGCAGCAAGGACAGGACCACTGAAGCTTTCTTT
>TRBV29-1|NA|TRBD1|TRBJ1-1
CSVIGTGFMGTEAFF
TGCAGCGTAATAGGGACAGGGTTTATGGGGACTGAAGCTTTCTTT
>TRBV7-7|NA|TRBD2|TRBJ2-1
CASSFGPPTAGDEQFF
TGTGCCAGCAGCTTTGGTCCCCCCACAGCGGGGGATGAGCAGTTCTTC
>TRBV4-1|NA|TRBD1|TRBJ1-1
CASSQIGRGQGAEAFF
TGCGCCAGCAGCCAAATAGGAAGGGGGCAAGGGGCTGAAGCTTTCTTT
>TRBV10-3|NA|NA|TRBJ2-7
CAISDYGSSYEQYF
TGTGCCATCAGTGACTACGGGAGCTCCTACGAGCAGTACTTC
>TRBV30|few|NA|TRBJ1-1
CAWSGQAAFF
TGTGCCTGGAGTGGACAGGCGGCTTTCTTT
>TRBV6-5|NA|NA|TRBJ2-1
CASSWGEDEQFF
TGTGCCAGCAGTTGGGGGGAAGATGAGCAGTTCTTC
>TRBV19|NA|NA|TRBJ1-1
CATFQYGEAFF
TGTGCCACCTTCCAGTACGGTGAAGCTTTCTTT
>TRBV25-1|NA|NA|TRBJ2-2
CASSEPWGANTGELFF
TGTGCCAGCAGTGAACCCTGGGGGGCGAACACCGGGGAGCTGTTTTTT
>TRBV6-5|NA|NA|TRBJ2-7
CASSYGEALPDEQYF
TGTGCCAGCAGTTACGGGGAGGCCCTTCCTGACGAGCAGTACTTC
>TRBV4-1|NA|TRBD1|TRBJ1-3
CASSQVIRQGFSGNTIYF
TGCGCCAGCAGCCAAGTAATAAGACAGGGGTTCTCTGGAAACACCATATATTTT
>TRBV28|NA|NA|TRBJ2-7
CASSKLLRTDSYEQYF
TGTGCCAGCAGTAAATTGTTACGGACAGACTCCTACGAGCAGTACTTC
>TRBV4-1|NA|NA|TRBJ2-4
CASSPGAGAGLAKNIQYF
TGCGCCAGCAGCCCAGGCGCAGGGGCTGGGTTAGCCAAAAACATTCAGTACTTC
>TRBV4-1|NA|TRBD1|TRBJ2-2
CASSHRTGATGELFF
TGCGCCAGCAGCCATCGGACAGGTGCCACCGGGGAGCTGTTTTTT
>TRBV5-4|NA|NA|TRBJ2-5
CASSSDSSETQYF
TGTGCCAGCAGCTCGGACAGCTCGGAGACCCAGTACTTC
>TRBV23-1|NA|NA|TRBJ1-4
CASSQGGGQAGEKLFF
TGCGCCAGCAGTCAAGGGGGCGGCCAAGCGGGAGAAAAACTGTTTTTT
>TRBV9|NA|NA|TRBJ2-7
CASSAQAGPPSGQYF
TGTGCCAGCAGCGCACAGGCCGGGCCGCCGTCCGGGCAGTACTTC
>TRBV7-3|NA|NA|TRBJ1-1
CASSPTGSQGLNTEAFF
TGTGCCAGCAGCCCAACAGGGTCCCAAGGCCTGAACACTGAAGCTTTCTTT
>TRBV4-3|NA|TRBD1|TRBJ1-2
CASSQAIALTGDDGYTF
TGCGCCAGCAGCCAAGCTATCGCCCTTACAGGGGACGATGGCTACACCTTC
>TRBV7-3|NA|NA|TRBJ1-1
CASSLIGGVGTEAFF
TGTGCCAGCAGCTTAATAGGGGGAGTGGGCACTGAAGCTTTCTTT